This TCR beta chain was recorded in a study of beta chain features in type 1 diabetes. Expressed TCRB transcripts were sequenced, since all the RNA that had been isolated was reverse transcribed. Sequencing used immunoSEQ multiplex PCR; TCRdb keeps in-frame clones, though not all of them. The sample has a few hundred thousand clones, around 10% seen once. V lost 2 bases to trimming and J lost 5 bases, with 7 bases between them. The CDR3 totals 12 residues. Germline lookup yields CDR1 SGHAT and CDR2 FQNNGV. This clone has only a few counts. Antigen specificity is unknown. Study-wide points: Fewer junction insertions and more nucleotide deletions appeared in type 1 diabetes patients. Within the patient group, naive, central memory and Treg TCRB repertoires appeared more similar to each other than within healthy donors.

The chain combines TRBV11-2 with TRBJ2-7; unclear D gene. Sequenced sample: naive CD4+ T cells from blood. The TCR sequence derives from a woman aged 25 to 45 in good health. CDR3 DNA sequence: TGTGCCAGCAGCTTAATCACTAACGAGCAGTACTTC. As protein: CASSLITNEQYF.